One sample yielded the 3 T cell receptor beta chains listed below, sequenced in a study of blood T cell repertoires in COVID-19. The data were produced by immunoSEQ multiplex PCR, yet TCRdb's version contains in-frame clones alone and is incomplete. The table lists roughly 410,000 clones, about 87% of them singletons. Material: peripheral blood. The source of these receptors is a woman aged 55-70 years with COVID-19, enrolled during active disease.

The J gene is TRBJ1-4, the V gene TRBV9, with a weak D call TRBD1 (5 bases). This CDR3 region has 16 residues. Trimming pared 3 bases from V and 4 bases from J, leaving 16 bases between. Germline CDR1 SGDLS, CDR2 YYNGEE. In nucleotides, the CDR3 is TGTGCCAGCAGCGGGGGCTATCTGAGTTTTAATGAAAAACTGTTTTTT. Protein: CASSGGYLSFNEKLFF.

The DNA of the CDR3 is TGTGCCAGCACCTCAAGGGACAGGTTAAATTCACCCCTCCACTTT. Translated, it gives CASTSRDRLNSPLHF. V usage is TRBV28 and J usage is TRBJ1-6; 8 bases map to TRBD1. This CDR3 spans 15 amino acids. Germline V gives CDR1 MDHEN, CDR2 SYDVKM. The V gene end was trimmed by 7 bases and the J gene end by 7 bases; junction bases not matched to a gene: 9.

This chain connects TRBV5-1 to TRBJ2-1; 12 nucleotides line up with TRBD2. The CDR3 covers 15 residues. Trimming took 1 base from V and 7 from J; bases not matched to a gene: 3. Germline V CDR1 and CDR2: SGHRS, YFSETQ. In DNA, the CDR3 is TGCGCCAGCAGCTTGAACCTAGCGGGGGGGAATGAGCAGTTCTTC. It translates to CASSLNLAGGNEQFF.